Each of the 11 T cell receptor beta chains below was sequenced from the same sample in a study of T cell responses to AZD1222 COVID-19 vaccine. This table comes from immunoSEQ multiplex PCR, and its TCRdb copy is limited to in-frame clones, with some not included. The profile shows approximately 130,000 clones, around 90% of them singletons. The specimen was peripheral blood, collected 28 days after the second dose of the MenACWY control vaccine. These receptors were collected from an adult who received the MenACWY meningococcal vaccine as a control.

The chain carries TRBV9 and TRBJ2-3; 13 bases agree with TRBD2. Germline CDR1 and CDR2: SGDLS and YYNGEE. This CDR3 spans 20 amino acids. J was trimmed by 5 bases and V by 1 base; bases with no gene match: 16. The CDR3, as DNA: TGTGCCAGCAGCGTATCTCCAGGGACTAGCGGGATCACTCCGGGAGATACGCAGTATTTT. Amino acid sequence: CASSVSPGTSGITPGDTQYF.

CDR3 in amino acids: CASSFGAYEQYV. In DNA, the CDR3 is TGTGCCAGCAGCTTTGGGGCCTACGAGCAGTACGTC. This chain uses TRBV7-9 with TRBJ2-7; D remains ambiguous. There are 12 residues in the CDR3. Germline loops: CDR1 SEHNR, CDR2 FQNEAQ (reference sequence). The V end lost 3 bases, the J end lost 2 bases, and 5 bases lay between the germline ends.

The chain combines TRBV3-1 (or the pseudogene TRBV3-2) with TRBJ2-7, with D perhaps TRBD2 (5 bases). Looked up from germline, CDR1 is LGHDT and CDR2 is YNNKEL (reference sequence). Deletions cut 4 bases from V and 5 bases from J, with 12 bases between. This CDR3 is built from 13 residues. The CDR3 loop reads CASSPLWGDEQYF. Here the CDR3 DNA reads TGTGCCAGCAGCCCGTTGTGGGGAGACGAGCAGTACTTC.

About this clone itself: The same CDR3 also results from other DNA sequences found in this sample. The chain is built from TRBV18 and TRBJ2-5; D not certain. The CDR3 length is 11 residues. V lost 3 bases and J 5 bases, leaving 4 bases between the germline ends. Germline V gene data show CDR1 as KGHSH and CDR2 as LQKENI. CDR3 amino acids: CASSPFETQYF. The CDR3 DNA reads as TGTGCCAGCTCACCTTTCGAGACCCAGTACTTC.

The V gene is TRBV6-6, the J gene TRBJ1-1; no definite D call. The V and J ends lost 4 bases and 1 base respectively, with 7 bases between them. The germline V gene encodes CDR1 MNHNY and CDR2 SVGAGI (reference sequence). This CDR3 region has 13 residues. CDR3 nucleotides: TGTGCCAGCAGTTCTTACCCGAACACTGAAGCTTTCTTT. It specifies CASSSYPNTEAFF.

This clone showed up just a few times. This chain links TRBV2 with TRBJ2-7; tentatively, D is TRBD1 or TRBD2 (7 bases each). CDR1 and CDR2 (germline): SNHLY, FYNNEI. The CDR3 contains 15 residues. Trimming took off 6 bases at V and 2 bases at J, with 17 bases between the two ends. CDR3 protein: CASRIDREGAYEQYF. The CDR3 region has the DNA TGTGCCAGCAGGATAGACAGGGAGGGGGCCTACGAGCAGTACTTC.

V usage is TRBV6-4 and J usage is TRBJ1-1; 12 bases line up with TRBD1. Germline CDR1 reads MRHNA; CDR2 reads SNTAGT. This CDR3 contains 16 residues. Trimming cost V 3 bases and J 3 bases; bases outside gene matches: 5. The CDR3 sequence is CASSEWDRGLDTEAFF. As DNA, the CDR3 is TGTGCCAGCAGTGAATGGGACAGGGGGCTGGACACTGAAGCTTTCTTT.

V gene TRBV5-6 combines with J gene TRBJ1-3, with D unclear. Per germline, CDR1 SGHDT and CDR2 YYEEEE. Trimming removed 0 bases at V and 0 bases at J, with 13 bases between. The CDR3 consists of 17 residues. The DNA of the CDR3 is TGTGCCAGCAGCTTGGCACCGGGCGTCGGCTCTGGAAACACCATATATTTT. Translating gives CASSLAPGVGSGNTIYF.

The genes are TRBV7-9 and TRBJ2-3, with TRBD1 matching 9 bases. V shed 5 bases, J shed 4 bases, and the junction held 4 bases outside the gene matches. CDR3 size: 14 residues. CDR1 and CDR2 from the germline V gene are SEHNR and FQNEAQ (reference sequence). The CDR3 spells CASSPGQGSDTQYF. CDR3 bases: TGTGCCAGCAGCCCGGGACAGGGTTCAGATACGCAGTATTTT. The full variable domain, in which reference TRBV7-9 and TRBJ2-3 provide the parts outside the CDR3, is DTGVSQNPRHKITKRGQNVTFRCDPISEHNRLYWYRQTLGQGPEFLTYFQNEAQLEKSRLLSDRFSAERPKGSFSTLEIQRTEQGDSAMYLCASSPGQGSDTQYFGPGTRLTVL.

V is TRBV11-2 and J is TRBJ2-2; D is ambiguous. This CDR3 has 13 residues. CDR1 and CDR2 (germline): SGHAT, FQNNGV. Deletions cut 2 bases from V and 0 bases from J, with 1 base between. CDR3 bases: TGTGCCAGCAGCTTAACGAACACCGGGGAGCTGTTTTTT. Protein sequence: CASSLTNTGELFF.

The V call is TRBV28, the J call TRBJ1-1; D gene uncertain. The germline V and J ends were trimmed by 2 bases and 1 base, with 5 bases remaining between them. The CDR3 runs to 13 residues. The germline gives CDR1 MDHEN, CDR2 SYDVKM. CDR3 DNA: TGTGCCAGCAGTTTAGGCAGGAACACTGAAGCTTTCTTT. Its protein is CASSLGRNTEAFF.